This T cell receptor beta chain was observed in a study of T cells expressing NK-cell markers. Study at large: It was sorted CD3+CD56-NKG2C+, CD3+CD56+NKG2C- and CD3+CD56+NKG2C+ T cells that provided the TCR beta repertoires.

CDR1 and CDR2 from the germline V gene are MNHNS and SASEGT. The CDR3 extends over 14 amino acids. TCRdb reprocessed the 5' RACE reads, with one entry per CDR3 protein and no DNA. The sample features about 440,000 distinct CDR3 sequences, with under 7.5% in its top ten. This rearrangement joins TRBV6-1 to TRBJ1-1; the TRBD1 assignment by TCRdb is unverifiable without DNA. This clonotype was sampled from a woman aged 18-69 years in good health. The sample comprised blood T cells: a sorted CD56 or NKG2C T cell subset, CD4+ or CD8+ T cells, or bulk PBMC T cells (not recorded which). CDR3 loop: CASSDRVEDTEAFF.